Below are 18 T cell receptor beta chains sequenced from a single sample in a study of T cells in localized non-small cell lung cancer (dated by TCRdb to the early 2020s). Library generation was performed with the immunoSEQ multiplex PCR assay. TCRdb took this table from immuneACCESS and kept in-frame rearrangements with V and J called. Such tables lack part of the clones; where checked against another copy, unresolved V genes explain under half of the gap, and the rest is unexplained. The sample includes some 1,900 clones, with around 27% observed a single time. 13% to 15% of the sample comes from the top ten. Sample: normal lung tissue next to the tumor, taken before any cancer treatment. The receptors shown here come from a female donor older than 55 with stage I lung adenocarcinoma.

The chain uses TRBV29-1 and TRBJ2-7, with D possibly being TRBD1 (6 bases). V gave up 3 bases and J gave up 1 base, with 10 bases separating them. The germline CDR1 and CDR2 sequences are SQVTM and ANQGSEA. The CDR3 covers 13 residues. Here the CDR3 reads CSVEVTGSYEQYF. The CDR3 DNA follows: TGCAGCGTTGAGGTGACAGGTTCCTACGAGCAGTACTTC.

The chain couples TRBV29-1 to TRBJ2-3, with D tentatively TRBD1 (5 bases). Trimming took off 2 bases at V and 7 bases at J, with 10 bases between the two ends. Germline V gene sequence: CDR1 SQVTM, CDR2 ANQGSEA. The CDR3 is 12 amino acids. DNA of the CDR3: TGCAGCGTTGAATATAGGGGTTATACGCAGTATTTT. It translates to CSVEYRGYTQYF.

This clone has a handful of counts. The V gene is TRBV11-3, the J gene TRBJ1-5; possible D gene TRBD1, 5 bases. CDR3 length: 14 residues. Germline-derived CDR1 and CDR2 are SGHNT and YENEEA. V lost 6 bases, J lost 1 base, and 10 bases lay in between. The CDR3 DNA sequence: TGTGCCAGCAGAGGGGTGGGAAGCAATCAGCCCCAGCATTTT. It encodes CASRGVGSNQPQHF.

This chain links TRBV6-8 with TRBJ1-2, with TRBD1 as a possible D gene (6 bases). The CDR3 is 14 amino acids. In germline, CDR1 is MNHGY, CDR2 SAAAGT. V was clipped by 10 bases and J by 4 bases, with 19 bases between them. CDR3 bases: TGTGCCATCGGTGGTAGGGGGGATGGCTATGGCTACACCTTC. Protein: CAIGGRGDGYGYTF.

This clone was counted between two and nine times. CDR3 in DNA: TGTGCCAGCAGCTTACGCCGACAATCTAATGAAAAACTGTTTTTT. Protein: CASSLRRQSNEKLFF. This chain joins TRBV11-3 and TRBJ1-4; D not certain. The CDR3 spans 15 residues. Trimming pared 2 bases from V and 3 bases from J, leaving 10 bases between. Germline lookup yields CDR1 SGHNT and CDR2 YENEEA. Full variable domain (outside the CDR3, taken from reference TRBV11-3 and TRBJ1-4): EAGVVQSPRYKIIEKKQPVAFWCNPISGHNTLYWYLQNLGQGPELLIRYENEEAVDDSQLPKDRFSAERLKGVDSTLKIQPAELGDSAVYLCASSLRRQSNEKLFFGSGTQLSVL.

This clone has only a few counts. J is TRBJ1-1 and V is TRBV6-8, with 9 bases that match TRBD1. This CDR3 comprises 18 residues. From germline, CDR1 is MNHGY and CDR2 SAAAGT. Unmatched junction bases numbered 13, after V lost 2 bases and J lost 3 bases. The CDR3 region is CASSYTQGQGKLHTEAFF. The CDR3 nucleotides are TGTGCCAGCAGTTACACCCAGGGACAGGGAAAACTGCACACTGAAGCTTTCTTT.

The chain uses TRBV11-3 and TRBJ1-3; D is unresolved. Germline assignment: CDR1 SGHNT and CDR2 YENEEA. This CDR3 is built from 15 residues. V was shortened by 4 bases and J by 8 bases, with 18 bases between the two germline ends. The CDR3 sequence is CASSYQNGRPDTIYF. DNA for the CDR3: TGTGCCAGCAGCTATCAGAACGGCCGGCCGGACACCATATATTTT.

For the CDR3, the DNA is TGTGCCTGGAGTGTACTGGGGATGGGTGAGCAGTACGTC. Translated, it gives CAWSVLGMGEQYV. The chain recombines TRBV30 with TRBJ2-7; D is ambiguous. The CDR3 is made up of 13 amino acids. CDR1 is GTSNPN and CDR2 is SVGIG in the germline V gene (reference sequence). V lost 0 bases to trimming and J lost 7 bases, with 13 bases between them.

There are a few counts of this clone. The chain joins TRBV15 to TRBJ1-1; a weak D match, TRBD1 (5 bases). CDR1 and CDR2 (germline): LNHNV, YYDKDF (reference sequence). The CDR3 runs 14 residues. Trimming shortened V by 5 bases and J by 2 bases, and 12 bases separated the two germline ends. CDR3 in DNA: TGTGCCACCAGCGCCCAGGGTGGAAACACTGAAGCTTTCTTT. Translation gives CATSAQGGNTEAFF.

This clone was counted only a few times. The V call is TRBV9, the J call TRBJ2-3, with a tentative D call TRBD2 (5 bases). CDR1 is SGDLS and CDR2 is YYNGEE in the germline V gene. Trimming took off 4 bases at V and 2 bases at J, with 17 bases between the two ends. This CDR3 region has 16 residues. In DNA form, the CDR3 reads TGTGCCAGCAGCCCTGCTGAGGGCAGACCCACAGATACGCAGTATTTT. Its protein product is CASSPAEGRPTDTQYF.

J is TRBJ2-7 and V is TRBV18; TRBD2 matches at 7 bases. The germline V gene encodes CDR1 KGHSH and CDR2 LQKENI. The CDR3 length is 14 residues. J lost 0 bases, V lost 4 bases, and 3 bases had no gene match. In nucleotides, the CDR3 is TGTGCCAGCTCACAGGGAGGGAGCTCCTACGAGCAGTACGTC. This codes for CASSQGGSSYEQYV.

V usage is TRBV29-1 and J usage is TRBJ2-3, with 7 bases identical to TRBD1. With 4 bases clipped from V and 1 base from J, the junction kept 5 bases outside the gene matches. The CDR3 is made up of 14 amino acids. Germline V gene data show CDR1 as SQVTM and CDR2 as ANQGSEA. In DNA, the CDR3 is TGCAGCGTTGCGACAGGGCATGGCACAGATACGCAGTATTTT. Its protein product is CSVATGHGTDTQYF.

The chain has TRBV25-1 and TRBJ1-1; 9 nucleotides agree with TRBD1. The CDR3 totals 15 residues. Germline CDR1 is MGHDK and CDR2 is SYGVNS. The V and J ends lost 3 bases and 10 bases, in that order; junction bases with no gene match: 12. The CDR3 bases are TGTGCCAGCAGTGACCGGGACAGGGTGGGTCAGGCAGCTTTCTTT. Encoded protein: CASSDRDRVGQAAFF.

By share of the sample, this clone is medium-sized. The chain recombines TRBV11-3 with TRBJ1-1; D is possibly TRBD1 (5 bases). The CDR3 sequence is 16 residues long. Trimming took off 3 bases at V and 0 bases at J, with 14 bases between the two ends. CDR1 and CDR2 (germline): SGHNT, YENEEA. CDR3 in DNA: TGTGCCAGCAGCTTGGTAGGGGCTCAAATGAACACTGAAGCTTTCTTT. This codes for CASSLVGAQMNTEAFF.

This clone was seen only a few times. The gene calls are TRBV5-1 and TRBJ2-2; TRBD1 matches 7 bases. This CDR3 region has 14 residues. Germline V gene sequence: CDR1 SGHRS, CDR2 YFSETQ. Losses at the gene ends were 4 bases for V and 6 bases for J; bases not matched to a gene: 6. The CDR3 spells CASSTQGVAGELFF. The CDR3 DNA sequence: TGCGCCAGCAGCACCCAGGGGGTGGCCGGGGAGCTGTTTTTT.

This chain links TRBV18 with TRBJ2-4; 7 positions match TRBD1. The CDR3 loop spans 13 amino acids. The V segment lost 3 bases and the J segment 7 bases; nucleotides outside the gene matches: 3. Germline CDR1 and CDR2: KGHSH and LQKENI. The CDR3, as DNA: TGTGCCAGCTCACCTATCAGGGGGAACATTCAGTACTTC. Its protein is CASSPIRGNIQYF.

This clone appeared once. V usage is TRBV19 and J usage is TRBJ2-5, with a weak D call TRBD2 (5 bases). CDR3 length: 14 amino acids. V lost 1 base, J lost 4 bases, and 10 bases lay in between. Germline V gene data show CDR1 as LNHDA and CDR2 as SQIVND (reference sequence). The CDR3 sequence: CASSIAPGSETQYF. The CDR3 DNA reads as TGTGCCAGTAGTATAGCGCCGGGATCAGAGACCCAGTACTTC.

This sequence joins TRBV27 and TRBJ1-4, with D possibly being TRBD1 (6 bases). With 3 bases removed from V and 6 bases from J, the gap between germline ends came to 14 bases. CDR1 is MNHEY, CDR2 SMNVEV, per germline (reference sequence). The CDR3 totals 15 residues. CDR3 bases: TGTGCCAGCAGTTTCCTACAGGGTGGGGATGAAAAACTGTTTTTT. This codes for CASSFLQGGDEKLFF.